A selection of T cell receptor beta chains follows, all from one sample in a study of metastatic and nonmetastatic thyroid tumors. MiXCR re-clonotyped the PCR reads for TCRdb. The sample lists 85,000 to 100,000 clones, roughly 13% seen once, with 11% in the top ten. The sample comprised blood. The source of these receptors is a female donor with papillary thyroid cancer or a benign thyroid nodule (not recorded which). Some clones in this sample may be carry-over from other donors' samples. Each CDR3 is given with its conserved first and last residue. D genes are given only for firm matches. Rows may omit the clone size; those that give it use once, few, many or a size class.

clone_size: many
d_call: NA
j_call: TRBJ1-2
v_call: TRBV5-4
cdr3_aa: CASSLWGRPGGYTF
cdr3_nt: TGTGCCAGCAGCTTGTGGGGGAGGCCCGGGGGCTACACCTTC

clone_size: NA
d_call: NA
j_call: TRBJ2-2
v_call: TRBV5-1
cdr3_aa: CASRGIDRRWSTGELFF
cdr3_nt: TGCGCCAGCAGGGGCATAGACAGGCGGTGGTCGACCGGGGAGCTGTTTTTT

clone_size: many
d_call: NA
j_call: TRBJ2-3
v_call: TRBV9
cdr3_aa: CASSVSKGQDTQYF
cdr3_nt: TGTGCCAGCAGCGTATCCAAGGGGCAAGATACGCAGTATTTT

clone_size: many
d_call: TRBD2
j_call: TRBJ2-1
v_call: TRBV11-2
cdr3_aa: CASSERTSGNNEQFF
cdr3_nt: TGTGCCAGCAGCGAAAGGACTAGCGGAAACAATGAGCAGTTCTTC

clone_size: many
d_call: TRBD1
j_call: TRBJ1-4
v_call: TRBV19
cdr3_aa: CASSKRQGSTNEKLFF
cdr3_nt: TGTGCCAGTAGTAAGAGACAGGGTTCAACTAATGAAAAACTGTTTTTT

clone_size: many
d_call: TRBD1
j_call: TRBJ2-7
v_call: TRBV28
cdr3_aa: CASRGTGAFFSYEQYF
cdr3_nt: TGTGCCAGCAGGGGGACAGGGGCCTTCTTCTCCTACGAGCAGTACTTC

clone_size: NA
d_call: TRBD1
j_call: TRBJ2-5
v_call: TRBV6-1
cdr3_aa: CASSPQQGARETQYF
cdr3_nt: TGTGCCAGCAGCCCCCAACAGGGGGCGAGGGAGACCCAGTACTTC

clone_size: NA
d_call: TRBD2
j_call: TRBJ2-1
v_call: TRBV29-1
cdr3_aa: CSVAGGLKGGNEQFF
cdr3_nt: TGCAGCGTTGCGGGAGGACTCAAGGGAGGCAATGAGCAGTTCTTC

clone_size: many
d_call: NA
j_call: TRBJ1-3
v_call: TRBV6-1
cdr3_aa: CASKGTQGGRGNTIYF
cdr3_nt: TGTGCCAGCAAGGGGACGCAAGGAGGACGTGGAAACACCATATATTTT

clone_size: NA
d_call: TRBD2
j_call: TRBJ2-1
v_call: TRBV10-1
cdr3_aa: CASSPLFATSEHNEQFF
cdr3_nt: TGCGCCAGCAGTCCTTTGTTTGCGACTAGCGAGCACAATGAGCAGTTCTTC

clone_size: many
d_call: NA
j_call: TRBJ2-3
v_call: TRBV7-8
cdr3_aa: CASSLMGAGTDTQYF
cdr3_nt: TGTGCCAGCAGCTTAATGGGGGCAGGGACAGATACGCAGTATTTT

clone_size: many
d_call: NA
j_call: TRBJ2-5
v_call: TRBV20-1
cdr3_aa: CSGASLSETQYF
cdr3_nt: TGCAGTGGGGCCAGCCTCTCGGAGACCCAGTACTTC

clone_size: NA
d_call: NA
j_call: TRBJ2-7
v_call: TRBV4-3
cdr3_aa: CASSQEASSSYEQYF
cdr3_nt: TGCGCCAGCAGCCAAGAGGCTTCGAGCTCCTACGAGCAGTACTTC

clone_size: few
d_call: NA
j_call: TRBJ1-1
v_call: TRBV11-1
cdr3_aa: CASSSRSGTRNTEAFF
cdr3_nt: TGTGCCAGCAGCTCCCGTTCCGGGACGCGAAACACTGAAGCTTTCTTT

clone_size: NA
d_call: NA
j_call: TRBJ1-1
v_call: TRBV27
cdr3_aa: CDIIRRGNTEAFF
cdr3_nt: TGTGACATCATACGGAGGGGGAACACTGAAGCTTTCTTT

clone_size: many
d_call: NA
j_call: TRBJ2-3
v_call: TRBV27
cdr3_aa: CASSLNDWTGVRSTDTQYF
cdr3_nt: TGTGCCAGCAGTTTAAACGATTGGACGGGAGTCCGAAGCACAGATACGCAGTATTTT

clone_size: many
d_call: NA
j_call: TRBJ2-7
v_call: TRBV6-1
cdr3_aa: CASSPRTHSYEQYF
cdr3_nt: TGTGCCAGCAGTCCCAGGACCCATTCCTACGAGCAGTACTTC

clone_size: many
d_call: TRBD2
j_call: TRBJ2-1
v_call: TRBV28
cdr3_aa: CASSSWTSGGSSYNEQFF
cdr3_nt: TGTGCCAGCAGTTCATGGACTAGCGGGGGGAGCTCCTACAATGAGCAGTTCTTC

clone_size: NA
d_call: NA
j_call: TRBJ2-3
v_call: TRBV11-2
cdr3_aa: CASSLNVAGAGSQYF
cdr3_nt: TGTGCCAGCAGCTTAAATGTGGCAGGGGCCGGCTCGCAGTATTTT

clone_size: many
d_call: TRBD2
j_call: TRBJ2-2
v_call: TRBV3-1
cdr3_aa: CASSLGLAGNTGELFF
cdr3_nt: TGTGCCAGCAGCTTGGGACTAGCGGGAAACACCGGGGAGCTGTTTTTT

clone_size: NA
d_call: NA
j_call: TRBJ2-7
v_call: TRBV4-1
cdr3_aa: CASSQAPGLVSYEQYF
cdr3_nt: TGCGCCAGCAGCCAAGCTCCGGGACTGGTCTCCTACGAGCAGTACTTC

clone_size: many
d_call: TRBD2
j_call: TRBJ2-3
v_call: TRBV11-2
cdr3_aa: CASSLWPTSGSPDTQYF
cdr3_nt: TGTGCCAGCAGCTTATGGCCGACTAGCGGGAGCCCCGATACGCAGTATTTT